The 24 T cell receptor beta chains presented below share a single source sample, sequenced in a study of blood T cell repertoires in COVID-19. The repertoire was sequenced with immunoSEQ multiplex PCR; TCRdb's copy has only in-frame clones and lacks some. In the table there are about 670,000 clones, about 87% of which are singletons. Sequenced material: peripheral blood. These TCRs come from a woman under 30 with acute or convalescent COVID-19.

The chain links TRBV4-2 to TRBJ2-7; tentative D call: TRBD2 (6 bases). CDR3 length: 17 amino acids. Per germline, CDR1 LGHNA and CDR2 YNFKEQ. V lost 5 bases and J 2 bases, leaving 22 bases between the germline ends. The CDR3 loop is CASSSGTELGGAYEQYF. The CDR3 region has the DNA TGTGCCAGCAGCTCAGGAACAGAGCTGGGGGGAGCCTACGAGCAGTACTTC.

The V call is TRBV27, the J call TRBJ1-5; weak D call: TRBD1 (5 bases). Germline V CDR1 and CDR2: MNHEY, SMNVEV (reference sequence). The CDR3 is 16 amino acids. V was shortened by 5 bases and J by 1 base, with 15 bases between the two germline ends. CDR3 loop: CASSGRGKGSNQPQHF. The CDR3 coding sequence is TGTGCCAGCAGTGGGCGGGGCAAAGGGAGCAATCAGCCCCAGCATTTT.

The chain couples TRBV5-6 to TRBJ2-5, with TRBD1 as a possible D gene (6 bases). CDR3 length: 14 amino acids. Germline CDR1 SGHDT, CDR2 YYEEEE. V was clipped by 2 bases and J by 4 bases, with 12 bases between them. The CDR3 sequence is CASSFRTDLETQYF. The CDR3 DNA reads as TGTGCCAGCAGCTTTAGGACAGATTTAGAGACCCAGTACTTC.

J is TRBJ1-5 and V is TRBV4-2, with 9 bases matching TRBD1. Germline V lookup: CDR1 LGHNA, CDR2 YNFKEQ. The CDR3 has 16 amino acids. After removal of 3 bases from V and 0 bases from J, the junction contained 3 bases not matched to a gene. For the CDR3, the DNA is TGTGCCAGCAGCCAGGGGACAGGGCATAGCAATCAGCCCCAGCATTTT. Amino acid sequence: CASSQGTGHSNQPQHF.

The chain joins TRBV5-4 to TRBJ1-2, with TRBD1 as a possible D gene (5 bases). The CDR3 is 15 amino acids. The V gene's germline CDR1 is SGHNT and CDR2 YYREEE (reference sequence). The V end was cut by 3 bases, the J end by 4 bases, with 16 bases between. CDR3 nucleotide sequence: TGTGCCAGCAGCTCGCCACAACAGGATCCCTATGGCTACACCTTC. It yields the protein CASSSPQQDPYGYTF.

The rearrangement links TRBV5-6 to TRBJ2-3; D unresolved. Germline V lookup: CDR1 SGHDT, CDR2 YYEEEE. V was shortened by 1 base and J by 4 bases, with 4 bases between the two germline ends. This CDR3 has 12 residues. CDR3 region: CASSLSADTQYF. CDR3 in DNA: TGTGCCAGCAGCTTGAGCGCAGATACGCAGTATTTT.

This clone was observed a handful of times. The chain recombines TRBV10-3 with TRBJ2-3; 7 bases agree with TRBD2. In germline, CDR1 is ENHRY, CDR2 SYGVKD. V gave up 2 bases and J gave up 3 bases; unmatched junction bases: 2. The CDR3 spans 14 residues. CDR3 protein: CAISEVGGTDTQYF. CDR3 in DNA: TGTGCCATCAGTGAGGTCGGGGGGACAGATACGCAGTATTTT.

With regard to this clone: Germline is not matched at one junction end, which may reflect a read error. This chain joins TRBV3-1 (or the pseudogene TRBV3-2) and TRBJ1-1; no clear D. The CDR3 covers 11 residues. Per germline, CDR1 LGHDT and CDR2 YNNKEL (reference sequence). Here the CDR3 DNA reads TGTGCCAGCAGTCAAGCTACTGAAGCTTTCTTT. As protein: CASSQATEAFF.

The CDR3 protein is CASSFPPIQDRPSYEQYF. CDR3 in DNA: TGTGCCAGCAGTTTCCCTCCCATCCAGGACAGACCCAGCTACGAGCAGTACTTC. This chain connects TRBV6-2 or TRBV6-3 to TRBJ2-7, with a tentative D call TRBD1 (6 bases). There are 18 residues in the CDR3. CDR1 MNHEY and CDR2 SVGEGT come from the germline V gene. V shed 4 bases and J shed 3 bases, with 25 bases lying between them.

The CDR3 coding sequence is TGTGCCAGCAGCGTTGGGGGGGCGCGAGGTGAAAAACTGTTTTTT. Its translation: CASSVGGARGEKLFF. V usage is TRBV3-1 (or the pseudogene TRBV3-2) and J usage is TRBJ1-4, with D perhaps TRBD1 (6 bases). The germline V and J ends were trimmed by 5 bases and 7 bases, with 17 bases remaining between them. CDR1 LGHDT and CDR2 YNNKEL come from the germline V gene (reference sequence). The CDR3 runs 15 residues.

V and J are TRBV29-1 and TRBJ2-7; D is possibly TRBD2 (5 bases). V was trimmed by 5 bases and J by 5 bases, leaving 16 bases between them. CDR3 size: 13 residues. Germline values: CDR1 SQVTM, CDR2 ANQGSEA. CDR3 DNA: TGCAGCGTTCTCGGGATGAAGACTAACGAGCAGTACTTC. This gives the protein CSVLGMKTNEQYF.

As for this clone: This sample includes further DNA sequences coding for the same CDR3. This rearrangement joins TRBV7-3 to TRBJ1-1; the D is unclear. The CDR3 is made up of 13 amino acids. The germline V and J ends were trimmed by 0 bases and 4 bases, with 6 bases remaining between them. Germline V lookup: CDR1 SGHTA, CDR2 FQGTGA. As DNA, the CDR3 is TGTGCCAGCAGCTTAACGGGCAGCACTGAAGCTTTCTTT. This translates into CASSLTGSTEAFF.

This rearrangement joins TRBV19 to TRBJ1-5, with a weak D call TRBD1 (6 bases). Between the trimmed V and J ends, which lost 4 bases and 7 bases, there was a span of 14 bases. The germline V gene encodes CDR1 LNHDA and CDR2 SQIVND (reference sequence). This CDR3 is 14 amino acids long. The CDR3 nucleotides are TGTGCCAGTAGTACCAAAACAGGGTCACAGCCCCAGCATTTT. It codes for CASSTKTGSQPQHF.

The rearrangement links TRBV25-1 to TRBJ1-5, with TRBD1 as a possible D gene (6 bases). The V and J ends lost 6 bases and 3 bases respectively, with 12 bases between them. The CDR3 runs 14 residues. The germline CDR1 and CDR2 sequences are MGHDK and SYGVNS. The CDR3: CASRGKGDNQPQHF. The CDR3 DNA reads as TGTGCCAGCAGGGGAAAGGGGGACAATCAGCCCCAGCATTTT.

In this sample, this clone turned up once. V gene TRBV6-5 combines with J gene TRBJ1-1; D perhaps matches TRBD1 (6 bases). Germline lookup yields CDR1 MNHEY and CDR2 SVGAGI. CDR3 length equals 14 residues. Trimming shortened V by 2 bases and J by 3 bases, and 10 bases separated the two germline ends. CDR3 sequence: CASSYTGWDTEAFF. In DNA form, the CDR3 reads TGTGCCAGCAGTTACACAGGGTGGGACACTGAAGCTTTCTTT.

The CDR3 DNA follows: TGTGCCAGTAGTATAAGTTTTGGACAGGGACGAAATGAGCAGTTCTTC. Translation gives CASSISFGQGRNEQFF. The rearrangement uses TRBV19 and TRBJ2-1; 8 bases line up with TRBD1. The germline V gene has CDR1 LNHDA and CDR2 SQIVND (reference sequence). This CDR3 contains 16 residues. The trim removed 2 bases at V and 7 bases at J, leaving 10 bases unmatched.

V is TRBV7-2 and J is TRBJ1-5, with 10 bases identical to TRBD1. CDR1 and CDR2 from the germline V gene are SGHTA and FQGNSA. V gave up 5 bases and J gave up 7 bases; unmatched junction bases: 5. The CDR3 spans 14 residues. The CDR3 loop reads CASSRQGAGQPQHF. The DNA of the CDR3 is TGTGCCAGCAGCAGACAGGGGGCGGGACAGCCCCAGCATTTT.

This clone was found once. The CDR3 is CSAETGINTEAFF. Here the CDR3 DNA reads TGCAGCGCCGAAACGGGTATCAACACTGAAGCTTTCTTT. The chain uses TRBV29-1 and TRBJ1-1; no clear D gene. The germline V gene encodes CDR1 SQVTM and CDR2 ANQGSEA. CDR3 size: 13 residues. V lost 7 bases and J lost 2, with 14 bases in between.

The V and J genes are TRBV7-2 and TRBJ2-7; 10 nucleotides match TRBD1. The trim removed 5 bases at V and 0 bases at J, leaving 10 bases unmatched. The V gene's germline CDR1 is SGHTA and CDR2 FQGNSA. The CDR3 sequence is 17 residues long. CDR3 DNA: TGTGCCAGCAGCCTTATTGGGGGACAGGGGCTCTCCTACGAGCAGTACTTC. Its protein is CASSLIGGQGLSYEQYF.

V gene TRBV11-2 combines with J gene TRBJ2-5; 10 nucleotides line up with TRBD2. The germline V gene has CDR1 SGHAT and CDR2 FQNNGV. V lost 5 bases, J lost 2 bases, and 2 bases stayed unmatched. The CDR3 is made up of 14 amino acids. The CDR3 loop is CASSDSGGQETQYF. DNA of the CDR3: TGTGCCAGCAGCGATAGCGGGGGGCAAGAGACCCAGTACTTC.

The CDR3 DNA reads as TGTGCCAGCAGTTTCTGGGGGAGGATGAACACTGAAGCTTTCTTT. This gives the protein CASSFWGRMNTEAFF. The V call is TRBV27, the J call TRBJ1-1; D might be TRBD1 (5 bases). Trimming took off 3 bases at V and 0 bases at J, with 11 bases between the two ends. The CDR3 extends over 15 amino acids. Germline V gene data show CDR1 as MNHEY and CDR2 as SMNVEV (reference sequence).

The genes are TRBV5-1 and TRBJ1-3; 10 positions agree with TRBD1. The CDR3 runs to 17 residues. Trimming took 7 bases from V and 1 from J; bases not matched to a gene: 11. Per germline, CDR1 SGHRS and CDR2 YFSETQ. As DNA, the CDR3 is TGCGCCAGCGGGACAGGGGTAAACTTCGGGTCTGGAAACACCATATATTTT. Amino acids: CASGTGVNFGSGNTIYF. The variable domain in full, with the rest retrieved from reference TRBV5-1 and TRBJ1-3, is KAGVTQTPRYLIKTRGQQVTLSCSPISGHRSVSWYQQTPGQGLQFLFEYFSETQRNKGNFPGRFSGRQFSNSRSEMNVSTLELGDSALYLCASGTGVNFGSGNTIYFGEGSWLTVV.

This chain uses TRBV7-9 with TRBJ1-3; 9 positions match TRBD1. Germline V CDR1 and CDR2: SEHNR, FQNEAQ (reference sequence). The CDR3 covers 15 residues. V lost 1 base to trimming and J lost 6 bases; unmatched junction nucleotides: 4. CDR3 amino acids: CASSLEGQGENTIYF. CDR3 DNA sequence: TGTGCCAGCAGCTTAGAGGGACAGGGTGAAAACACCATATATTTT.

CDR3 region: CASSPEGSEKLFF. DNA for the CDR3: TGTGCCAGCAGTCCGGAGGGCAGTGAAAAACTGTTTTTT. The chain recombines TRBV12-3 or TRBV12-4 with TRBJ1-4; D is uncertain. The ends were cut back, 5 bases at V and 7 bases at J, with 11 bases in the middle. This CDR3 is 13 amino acids long.